The present T cell receptor (beta chain) was sequenced within a study of blood T cell repertoires in COVID-19. Study at large: Recovered status applied to Cohort 3 donors who had two consecutive negative PCRs. It also applied to those with clearance or with symptom resolution.

The CDR3 loop spans 15 amino acids. V lost 4 bases, J lost 4 bases, and 9 bases stayed unmatched. From germline, CDR1 is SGHDT and CDR2 YYEEEE. Clones were sequenced by immunoSEQ multiplex PCR, and TCRdb holds only the in-frame ones, with some missing. The table has under 150,000 clones, 84% seen once. Adults between roughly 18 and 90 years of age took part from some 25 US areas. Clinical history reported by participants formed the basis on which cohorts were assigned. The sequenced sample was PBMCs or T cells enriched from blood (not recorded which). This TCR was recovered from a man aged 45-65 years in a cohort exposed to, infected with or recovered from COVID-19 (not recorded which). The chain is built from TRBV5-6 and TRBJ2-3, with 7 bases lining up with TRBD1. The CDR3 DNA is TGTGCCAGCAGCGCCCGACAGGGCCCCTCAGATACGCAGTATTTT. It specifies CASSARQGPSDTQYF.